A selection of T cell receptor beta chains follows, all from one sample in a study of shared clonotypes between healthy human individuals. Clones were read by immunoSEQ multiplex PCR, and TCRdb kept only the in-frame ones, dropping some. The sample lists roughly 2.1 million clones, approximately 94% occurring once. The material sequenced was naive CD8+ T cells from PBMCs. The receptors were gathered from a young man in good health. Some clones in this sample may be carry-over from other donors' samples. CDR3s include the opening cysteine and the closing phenylalanine or tryptophan. Each record gives: J gene, CDR3 length, clone size, V gene, D gene, CDR3 DNA, CDR3 protein. The D gene is left open where the match is weak. Not every row has a clone size; where given, it reads once, few, many or a size class.

j_gene: TRBJ2-3; len: 16; abundance: NA; v_gene: TRBV11-2; d_gene: TRBD2; CDR3nt: TGTGCCAGCAGCTATTTAGCGGGAGAGGGAACAGATACGCAGTATTTT; CDR3aa: CASSYLAGEGTDTQYF
j_gene: TRBJ1-5; len: 16; abundance: NA; v_gene: TRBV7-8; d_gene: NA; CDR3nt: TGTGCCAGCAGCTTAGAAGGAAAGGGGTGGAATCAGCCCCAGCATTTT; CDR3aa: CASSLEGKGWNQPQHF
j_gene: TRBJ2-7; len: 16; abundance: once; v_gene: TRBV11-2; d_gene: TRBD2; CDR3nt: TGTGCCAGCAGCTTAGATCGCCTAGCGGGACGCCGTGAGCAGTACTTC; CDR3aa: CASSLDRLAGRREQYF
j_gene: TRBJ1-5; len: 15; abundance: once; v_gene: TRBV5-8; d_gene: NA; CDR3nt: TGTGCCAGCAGCTTGGGGCAGCATAGCAATCAGCCCCAGCATTTT; CDR3aa: CASSLGQHSNQPQHF
j_gene: TRBJ1-1; len: 12; abundance: NA; v_gene: TRBV6-1; d_gene: NA; CDR3nt: TGTGCCAGCAGATACGATGGAGCTGAAGCTTTCTTT; CDR3aa: CASRYDGAEAFF
j_gene: TRBJ2-7; len: 17; abundance: NA; v_gene: TRBV10-2; d_gene: TRBD1; CDR3nt: TGCGCCAGCAGCCCCCCTTCGGGACAGGGGGATGCGGACGAGCAGTACTTC; CDR3aa: CASSPPSGQGDADEQYF
j_gene: TRBJ2-7; len: 16; abundance: NA; v_gene: TRBV27; d_gene: NA; CDR3nt: TGTGCCAGCAGTTTGAATTCGGGGGACCTCACCTACGAGCAGTACTTC; CDR3aa: CASSLNSGDLTYEQYF
j_gene: TRBJ2-1; len: 13; abundance: NA; v_gene: TRBV6-1; d_gene: NA; CDR3nt: TGTGCCGCCCGGGACTCAGGATACAATGAGCAGTTCTTC; CDR3aa: CAARDSGYNEQFF
j_gene: TRBJ2-7; len: 15; abundance: NA; v_gene: TRBV10-3; d_gene: TRBD2; CDR3nt: TGTGCCATCAGCGTGACGGGACTAGGAACCTACGAGCAGTACTTC; CDR3aa: CAISVTGLGTYEQYF
j_gene: TRBJ1-2; len: 15; abundance: NA; v_gene: TRBV6-6; d_gene: TRBD1; CDR3nt: TGTGCCAGCAGTCCCCGGGACAGGGTCTACTATGGCTACACCTTC; CDR3aa: CASSPRDRVYYGYTF
j_gene: TRBJ2-7; len: 18; abundance: NA; v_gene: TRBV27; d_gene: TRBD2; CDR3nt: TGTGCCAGCAGTTTACGGGGGACTAGCGGGGTTGGATCCTACGAGCAGTACTTC; CDR3aa: CASSLRGTSGVGSYEQYF
j_gene: TRBJ1-1; len: 13; abundance: once; v_gene: TRBV7-3; d_gene: NA; CDR3nt: TGTGCCAGCAGCACCGGGGAGGGCACTGAAGCTTTCTTT; CDR3aa: CASSTGEGTEAFF
j_gene: TRBJ1-5; len: 15; abundance: NA; v_gene: TRBV2; d_gene: NA; CDR3nt: TGTGCCAGCATGGAGACGGGACACCGCAATCAGCCCCAGCATTTT; CDR3aa: CASMETGHRNQPQHF
j_gene: TRBJ1-2; len: 15; abundance: NA; v_gene: TRBV7-9; d_gene: NA; CDR3nt: TGTGCCAGCAGCAGAGGGACACCTAGGCACTATGGCTACACCTTC; CDR3aa: CASSRGTPRHYGYTF
j_gene: TRBJ1-5; len: 16; abundance: NA; v_gene: TRBV19; d_gene: NA; CDR3nt: TGTGCCAGTCATCCACTCGCCCGGGGGGGCAATCAGCCCCAGCATTTT; CDR3aa: CASHPLARGGNQPQHF
j_gene: TRBJ2-1; len: 15; abundance: NA; v_gene: TRBV9; d_gene: TRBD2; CDR3nt: TGTGCCAGCAGTTTGGAGGGGACTAGCAGCTATGAGCAGTTCTTC; CDR3aa: CASSLEGTSSYEQFF
j_gene: TRBJ1-3; len: 16; abundance: NA; v_gene: TRBV9; d_gene: NA; CDR3nt: TGTGCCAGCAGCTACTACGACCGAAGCTCTGGAAACACCATATATTTT; CDR3aa: CASSYYDRSSGNTIYF
j_gene: TRBJ2-6; len: 19; abundance: NA; v_gene: TRBV27; d_gene: NA; CDR3nt: TGTGCCAGCAGGGAGGGCGGGACACTCTATTCCTCTGGGGCCAACGTCCTGACTTTC; CDR3aa: CASREGGTLYSSGANVLTF